The 27 T cell receptor beta chains given below trace back to one sample, sequenced in a study of control samples from healthy donors and cancer patients. Generated by immunoSEQ multiplex PCR, the TCRdb table keeps only in-frame clones and is missing some. Of nearly 200,000 clones listed, roughly nine tenths are singletons. What was sequenced was blood. Receptors originate from a man aged 25-40 years in good health.

In this sample, this clone turned up a few times. The rearrangement links TRBV29-1 to TRBJ2-3; no clear D. The CDR3 runs 13 residues. V lost 4 bases, J lost 2 bases, and 10 bases lay in between. The germline V gene encodes CDR1 SQVTM and CDR2 ANQGSEA. CDR3 DNA sequence: TGCAGCGTTGTGGGCGGAGTCACAGATACGCAGTATTTT. Amino acid sequence: CSVVGGVTDTQYF.

The chain carries TRBV7-9 and TRBJ2-5; the D gene is possibly TRBD1 (5 bases). This CDR3 comprises 13 residues. Germline CDR1 reads SEHNR; CDR2 reads FQNEAQ (reference sequence). The V gene lost 5 bases and the J gene lost 9 bases, with 16 bases spanning the gap. In nucleotides, the CDR3 is TGTGCCAGCAGCCAAGACAGTTTATCGGCCCAGTACTTC. Protein product: CASSQDSLSAQYF.

The chain couples TRBV7-9 to TRBJ2-7; D unresolved. Between the trimmed V and J ends, which lost 2 bases and 1 base, there was a span of 12 bases. The CDR3 consists of 15 residues. Germline CDR1 SEHNR, CDR2 FQNEAQ (reference sequence). DNA for the CDR3: TGTGCCAGCAGCTTAAGCCAGGCGCCTTCCTACGAGCAGTACTTC. Translated, it gives CASSLSQAPSYEQYF.

In regard to this clone: Other DNA sequences in this sample translate to the same CDR3. The gene calls are TRBV27 and TRBJ1-5; perhaps TRBD1 as D (6 bases). CDR3 length equals 16 residues. Germline CDR1 MNHEY, CDR2 SMNVEV (reference sequence). The V end lost 1 base, the J end lost 2 bases, and 12 bases lay between the germline ends. CDR3 coding DNA: TGTGCCAGCAGTTTATTGTCGACAGGAGGCAATCAGCCCCAGCATTTT. It translates to CASSLLSTGGNQPQHF.

V gene TRBV30 combines with J gene TRBJ2-3; D not resolved. Trimming removed 2 bases at V and 3 bases at J, with 9 bases between. The CDR3 totals 13 residues. CDR1 and CDR2 from the germline V gene are GTSNPN and SVGIG (reference sequence). CDR3 DNA sequence: TGTGCCTGGAGTTCTCCTTCAACAGATACGCAGTATTTT. Translation gives CAWSSPSTDTQYF.

Here the CDR3 DNA reads TGTGCCAGCAGTGTGAGCGGACAGGGCTTCTACAATGAGCAGTTCTTC. This sequence encodes CASSVSGQGFYNEQFF. The chain couples TRBV6-1 to TRBJ2-1; TRBD1 aligns across 8 bases. The CDR3 extends over 16 amino acids. The germline V gene has CDR1 MNHNS and CDR2 SASEGT. V gave up 4 bases and J gave up 3 bases; unmatched junction bases: 8.

On this clone itself: Compared with germline, one end of the junction differs, possibly owing to a read error. The CDR3 loop is CANSLVAQGKNSNQPQHF. As DNA, the CDR3 is TGTGCCAACAGCTTAGTGGCTCAGGGGAAAAATAGCAATCAGCCCCAGCATTTT. The chain couples TRBV11-2 to TRBJ1-5; possibly TRBD1 for D (6 bases). The CDR3 runs 18 residues. CDR1 is SGHAT, CDR2 FQNNGV, per germline.

The chain recombines TRBV30 with TRBJ2-2; possible D gene TRBD1, 5 bases. Germline V gene data show CDR1 as GTSNPN and CDR2 as SVGIG (reference sequence). V lost 7 bases and J lost 4, with 13 bases in between. The CDR3 spans 13 residues. The CDR3 here is CAYRSPGTGELFF. CDR3 sequence (DNA): TGTGCCTACAGGAGCCCGGGCACCGGGGAGCTGTTTTTT.

The rearrangement uses TRBV19 and TRBJ2-4, with 11 bases identical to TRBD1. V gave up 7 bases and J gave up 6 bases; unmatched junction bases: 2. CDR1 is LNHDA and CDR2 is SQIVND in the germline V gene (reference sequence). This CDR3 has 13 residues. CDR3 nucleotide sequence: TGTGCCAGTAAAGGACAGGGGGCAAACATTCAGTACTTC. Amino acid sequence: CASKGQGANIQYF.

The chain carries TRBV6-2 or TRBV6-3 and TRBJ2-1; perhaps TRBD1 as D (6 bases). The V gene lost 3 bases and the J gene lost 7 bases, with 10 bases spanning the gap. Germline CDR1 MNHEY, CDR2 SVGEGT. The CDR3 totals 13 residues. CDR3 DNA sequence: TGTGCCAGCAGTTATTCTAGGGGGAATGAGCAGTTCTTC. Protein: CASSYSRGNEQFF.

The chain carries TRBV24-1 and TRBJ2-2; a weak D match, TRBD1 (6 bases). CDR3 size: 13 residues. The V gene's germline CDR1 is KGHDR and CDR2 SFDVKD. Trimming shortened V by 6 bases and J by 3 bases, and 7 bases separated the two germline ends. The CDR3 DNA follows: TGTGCCACCAGTACAGGGTACACCGGGGAGCTGTTTTTT. This encodes CATSTGYTGELFF.

The chain employs TRBV27 and TRBJ2-5; weak D call: TRBD1 (5 bases). The germline gives CDR1 MNHEY, CDR2 SMNVEV (reference sequence). Trimming cost V 0 bases and J 5 bases, with 19 bases left between them. This CDR3 contains 17 residues. The CDR3 sequence is CASSLSPAQGLGETQYF. The CDR3 region has the DNA TGTGCCAGCAGTTTATCCCCAGCGCAGGGCCTCGGGGAGACCCAGTACTTC.

About this clone: Other DNA sequences within the sample encode an identical CDR3. The chain joins TRBV12-3 or TRBV12-4 to TRBJ2-3; D remains unclear. The CDR3 contains 11 residues. The V end lost 5 bases, the J end lost 3 bases, and 3 bases lay between the germline ends. CDR3 coding DNA: TGTGCCAGCAGTCTGACAGATACGCAGTATTTT. Amino acid sequence: CASSLTDTQYF.

The rearrangement links TRBV5-3 to TRBJ1-3; D not certain. TRBV5-3 is an open reading frame, and its role is uncertain. The ends were cut back, 4 bases at V and 8 bases at J, with 13 bases in the middle. The CDR3 is 13 amino acids. CDR3 coding DNA: TGTGCCAGAAGCCCTGGCCAGCCGGACACCATATATTTT. Translated: CARSPGQPDTIYF.

DNA for the CDR3: TGTGCCAGCAGTGGCTTAGGGGGCCAGAATCAGCCCCAGCATTTT. Translated, it gives CASSGLGGQNQPQHF. The rearrangement uses TRBV2 and TRBJ1-5; 7 nucleotides align to TRBD1. The CDR3 totals 15 residues. Germline V CDR1 and CDR2: SNHLY, FYNNEI. V shed 4 bases and J 4 bases; nucleotides not matched to a gene: 7.

The rearrangement links TRBV13 to TRBJ1-2; no definite D call. The germline V and J ends were trimmed by 0 bases and 4 bases, with 12 bases remaining between them. The CDR3 runs to 15 residues. CDR1 and CDR2 (germline): PRHDT, FYEKMQ (reference sequence). The CDR3 DNA follows: TGTGCCAGCAGCTTAGGTGGCAGTTTGTCCTATGGCTACACCTTC. Translated, it gives CASSLGGSLSYGYTF. Filled out from reference TRBV13 and TRBJ1-2, the complete variable domain reads AAGVIQSPRHLIKEKRETATLKCYPIPRHDTVYWYQQGPGQDPQFLISFYEKMQSDKGSIPDRFSAQQFSDYHSELNMSSLELGDSALYFCASSLGGSLSYGYTFGSGTRLTVV.

The chain is built from TRBV5-6 and TRBJ1-1; D not resolved. Germline CDR1 reads SGHDT; CDR2 reads YYEEEE. V lost 0 bases and J 9 bases, leaving 12 bases between the germline ends. The CDR3 runs to 13 residues. DNA of the CDR3: TGTGCCAGCAGCTTGGCCGGGATTTCTCAAGCTTTCTTT. It yields the protein CASSLAGISQAFF.

V usage is TRBV5-1 and J usage is TRBJ1-2; D gene ambiguous. CDR1 and CDR2 (germline): SGHRS, YFSETQ. Trimming pared 0 bases from V and 7 bases from J, leaving 7 bases between. This CDR3 spans 12 amino acids. CDR3 nucleotide sequence: TGCGCCAGCAGCTTGGAAGGGTCTGGCTACACCTTC. This translates into CASSLEGSGYTF.

This clone was picked up a small number of times. V is TRBV12-5 and J is TRBJ2-7; 7 bases line up with TRBD1. After removal of 0 bases from V and 3 bases from J, the junction contained 5 bases not matched to a gene. Germline-derived CDR1 and CDR2 are LGHNT and FRNRAP. CDR3 length: 15 residues. The CDR3 DNA reads as TGTGCTAGTGGTTTGGTATTGGGACAGAGCTACGAGCAGTACTTC. This sequence encodes CASGLVLGQSYEQYF.

This sequence joins TRBV19 and TRBJ2-1; no clear D. The germline CDR1 and CDR2 sequences are LNHDA and SQIVND (reference sequence). The CDR3 length is 15 residues. V lost 5 bases to trimming and J lost 5 bases, with 16 bases between them. CDR3 sequence reads: CASSVGGSRNNEQFF. The CDR3 coding sequence is TGTGCCAGTAGTGTGGGCGGTAGTAGAAACAATGAGCAGTTCTTC.

In its sample, this clone was seen a few times. The rearrangement uses TRBV5-4 and TRBJ1-2; D unclear. The CDR3 is 12 residues long. Per germline, CDR1 SGHNT and CDR2 YYREEE (reference sequence). Trimming took 2 bases from V and 3 from J, leaving 5 bases between them. The CDR3 DNA is TGTGCCAGCAGCTTAAATTACTATGGCTACACCTTC. Its translation: CASSLNYYGYTF.

This clone was seen just once. The chain couples TRBV29-1 to TRBJ1-1; D call uncertain. There are 13 residues in the CDR3. CDR1 and CDR2 (germline): SQVTM, ANQGSEA. Deletions cut 7 bases from V and 0 bases from J, with 12 bases between. The CDR3 here is CSARLSMNTEAFF. In DNA form, the CDR3 reads TGCAGCGCCCGACTGAGTATGAACACTGAAGCTTTCTTT.

This clone was recorded only once. This chain uses TRBV2 with TRBJ1-5; D uncertain. The V gene's germline CDR1 is SNHLY and CDR2 FYNNEI. The CDR3 covers 15 residues. Trimming removed 4 bases at V and 2 bases at J, with 12 bases between. The CDR3 loop reads CASSAQSRGNQPQHF. The CDR3 DNA follows: TGTGCCAGCAGTGCACAGTCCCGCGGCAATCAGCCCCAGCATTTT.

The V gene is TRBV30, the J gene TRBJ1-2; tentatively, D is TRBD1 (5 bases). This CDR3 is 14 amino acids long. With 0 bases removed from V and 4 bases from J, the gap between germline ends came to 12 bases. The germline gives CDR1 GTSNPN, CDR2 SVGIG (reference sequence). DNA of the CDR3: TGTGCCTGGAGTGTAGACAGCGCCCTCTATGGCTACACCTTC. Translating gives CAWSVDSALYGYTF.

In this sample, this clone turned up once. The V call is TRBV2, the J call TRBJ1-1; D is undetermined. Germline CDR1 is SNHLY and CDR2 is FYNNEI. V lost 6 bases, J lost 0 bases, and 8 bases lay in between. The CDR3 length is 13 residues. CDR3 protein: CASRPELNTEAFF. The CDR3 DNA reads TGTGCCAGCAGGCCCGAACTGAACACTGAAGCTTTCTTT.

This rearrangement joins TRBV7-2 to TRBJ2-2; D remains ambiguous. This CDR3 contains 14 residues. Germline V CDR1 and CDR2: SGHTA, FQGNSA. V lost 2 bases and J lost 3, with 7 bases in between. CDR3 loop: CASSLRSDTGELFF. The CDR3 DNA follows: TGTGCCAGCAGCTTACGGTCCGACACCGGGGAGCTGTTTTTT.

The rearrangement links TRBV2 to TRBJ1-3; D is unresolved. The CDR3 loop spans 15 amino acids. Germline CDR1 SNHLY, CDR2 FYNNEI. V was cut by 1 base and J by 4 bases, with 11 bases left in between. CDR3 DNA: TGTGCCAGCAGTGAAGAAGGAGTACCCGGAAACACCATATATTTT. This translates into CASSEEGVPGNTIYF. The full variable domain, with the rest looked up from reference TRBV2 and TRBJ1-3, is EPEVTQTPSHQVTQMGQEVILRCVPISNHLYFYWYRQILGQKVEFLVSFYNNEISEKSEIFDDQFSVERPDGSNFTLKIRSTKLEDSAMYFCASSEEGVPGNTIYFGEGSWLTVV.